One and the same sample provided the 10 T cell receptor beta chains below, sequenced in a study of T cell responses to AZD1222 COVID-19 vaccine. Clones were read by immunoSEQ multiplex PCR, and TCRdb kept only the in-frame ones, dropping some. In the table there are around 160,000 clones, roughly nine tenths of which are singletons. The specimen was peripheral blood, collected on day 0 of AZD1222 vaccination. The receptor set was obtained from an adult in good health.

The chain is built from TRBV9 and TRBJ2-2, with D tentatively TRBD1 (6 bases). The V gene lost 4 bases and the J gene lost 1 base, with 8 bases spanning the gap. CDR3 size: 14 residues. The germline CDR1 and CDR2 sequences are SGDLS and YYNGEE. Here the CDR3 DNA reads TGTGCCAGCAGCTGGGGACAGAACACCGGGGAGCTGTTTTTT. The encoded protein is CASSWGQNTGELFF.

The chain uses TRBV19 and TRBJ2-4, with 7 positions matching TRBD2. Germline-derived CDR1 and CDR2 are LNHDA and SQIVND (reference sequence). V lost 3 bases to trimming and J lost 3 bases; unmatched junction nucleotides: 2. The CDR3 consists of 14 residues. CDR3 region: CASSIGLDKNIQYF. CDR3 coding DNA: TGTGCCAGTAGTATTGGACTAGACAAAAACATTCAGTACTTC. The full variable domain, completed using reference TRBV19 and TRBJ2-4, is DGGITQSPKYLFRKEGQNVTLSCEQNLNHDAMYWYRQDPGQGLRLIYYSQIVNDFQKGDIAEGYSVSREKKESFPLTVTSAQKNPTAFYLCASSIGLDKNIQYFGAGTRLSVL.

This chain uses TRBV11-2 with TRBJ1-3, with 7 bases matching TRBD1. Germline V gene lookup returns CDR1 SGHAT and CDR2 FQNNGV. CDR3 length equals 16 residues. V shed 4 bases, J shed 0 bases, and the junction held 6 bases outside the gene matches. CDR3 sequence: CASSSRTGNSGNTIYF. The CDR3 bases are TGTGCCAGCAGCTCTCGGACAGGAAACTCTGGAAACACCATATATTTT.

This chain links TRBV21-1 with TRBJ2-7; TRBD1, as called in the table, went unchecked against the DNA. TRBV21-1 is reported as a pseudogene. CDR3 length: 15 amino acids. CDR3 in DNA: TGTGCCAGCAGCAAGCCCTTGGACAGGGATTTGTACGCGGACTTC. Translation gives CASSKPLDRDLYADF.

The chain's CDR3 is CASGLGQGPNTEAFF. The CDR3 nucleotides read TGTGCTAGTGGTCTAGGACAGGGCCCGAACACTGAAGCTTTCTTT. The V and J genes are TRBV12-5 and TRBJ1-1; the match to TRBD1 covers 8 bases. Looked up from germline, CDR1 is LGHNT and CDR2 is FRNRAP. V trimming: 5 bases; J trimming: 1 base; junction bases outside the gene matches: 6. The CDR3 extends over 15 amino acids.

V gene TRBV5-1 combines with J gene TRBJ1-1, with TRBD1 matching 7 bases. The CDR3 consists of 14 residues. With 0 bases clipped from V and 4 bases from J, the junction kept 3 bases outside the gene matches. Looked up from germline, CDR1 is SGHRS and CDR2 is YFSETQ. As DNA, the CDR3 is TGCGCCAGCAGCTTGGCCTCAGGGGGCACTGAAGCTTTCTTT. This translates into CASSLASGGTEAFF.

The rearrangement joins TRBV10-1 to TRBJ2-1; no clear D. The CDR3 is made up of 18 amino acids. V gave up 4 bases and J gave up 2 bases, with 21 bases separating them. Germline CDR1 WNHNN, CDR2 SYGVQD (reference sequence). The CDR3 here is CASSGGAGVFLAYNEQFF. The CDR3 DNA reads TGCGCCAGCAGTGGGGGTGCAGGCGTATTCCTCGCCTACAATGAGCAGTTCTTC.

The J gene is TRBJ1-2, the V gene TRBV5-1, with 12 bases identical to TRBD1. This CDR3 is built from 15 residues. The V gene's germline CDR1 is SGHRS and CDR2 YFSETQ. V was clipped by 2 bases and J by 7 bases; unmatched bases: 6. This CDR3 reads CASSLPGQGAAGYTF. DNA for the CDR3: TGCGCCAGCAGCTTACCGGGACAGGGGGCTGCTGGCTACACCTTC.

The J gene is TRBJ2-3, the V gene TRBV11-2, with D possibly matching TRBD1 (5 bases). The CDR3 covers 13 residues. V was pared by 6 bases and J by 4 bases, with 11 bases between. Germline V gene lookup returns CDR1 SGHAT and CDR2 FQNNGV. The CDR3 nucleotides read TGTGCCAGCAGTCGGGTAGGGGCAGATACGCAGTATTTT. It codes for CASSRVGADTQYF.

J is TRBJ1-1 and V is TRBV5-4; no clear D gene. Trimming shortened V by 2 bases and J by 8 bases, and 16 bases separated the two germline ends. CDR1 and CDR2 from the germline V gene are SGHNT and YYREEE (reference sequence). The CDR3 is 14 amino acids. CDR3 amino acids: CASSLLKDGGEAFF. In DNA, the CDR3 is TGTGCCAGCAGCTTACTGAAGGACGGAGGCGAAGCTTTCTTT.